The clone carrying this T cell receptor beta chain appeared a single time. The CDR3 is 13 residues long. CDR1 and CDR2 from the germline V gene are SQVTM and ANQGSEA. Trimming removed 7 bases at V and 0 bases at J, with 10 bases between. Method: immunoSEQ multiplex PCR; TCRdb's copy keeps in-frame clones and lacks some. The sample yields about 73,000 clones, approximately 86% seen once. This entry belongs to a study of OX40 agonist ivuxolimab in advanced cancers. Study context: Earlier anti-PD-1, anti-PD-L1 or anti-CTLA-4 therapy was permitted; less than 50% had received some. Partial responses, seen in three patients, involved one hepatocellular carcinoma and two cutaneous melanomas.

The chain carries TRBV29-1 and TRBJ2-1; D possibly matches TRBD1 or TRBD2 (5 bases each). The specimen comprised CD4+ or CD8+ T cells sorted from blood, sampled in a trial of the OX40 agonist ivuxolimab. The sequence was obtained from an adult with an advanced solid tumor such as melanoma, head and neck, liver or kidney cancer. CDR3 loop: CSGGWSSYNEQFF. In DNA form, the CDR3 reads TGCAGCGGGGGGTGGAGCTCCTACAATGAGCAGTTCTTC.